The 5 T cell receptor beta chains given below trace back to one sample, sequenced in a study of lymphopenia after photon versus proton radiotherapy (dated by TCRdb to between 2019 and 2020). The library was obtained by the immunoSEQ multiplex PCR assay. Sourced from immuneACCESS, this table was stored by TCRdb with only in-frame sequences that have V and J called. A share of the clones is absent; for the studies checked, an unresolved V gene accounts for under half, and the remainder has no known explanation. Recorded for this sample are 150,000 to 200,000 clones; approximately 86% of them occurred a single time. About 4.4% of the sample is taken by the ten largest. The material was peripheral blood, obtained from a patient treated with photon-based radiotherapy. These receptors all stem from a man in his fifties with gastric cancer.

V and J are TRBV19 and TRBJ2-2; the match to TRBD2 covers 7 bases. J gave up 6 bases and V 7 bases, and 11 bases lay outside the gene matches. Germline V lookup: CDR1 LNHDA, CDR2 SQIVND (reference sequence). This CDR3 comprises 15 residues. The CDR3 nucleotides are TGTGCCAGTAAAAGGGAGGGAGGGCCGGCCGGGGAGCTGTTTTTT. Translated: CASKREGGPAGELFF.

The rearrangement joins TRBV4-1 to TRBJ2-1; a weak D match, TRBD2 (5 bases). This CDR3 is built from 16 residues. CDR1 MGHRA and CDR2 YSYEKL come from the germline V gene. V dropped 2 bases and J dropped 8 bases, with 19 bases sitting between them. CDR3 protein: CASSQFPSPPGYEQFF. The CDR3 DNA sequence: TGCGCCAGCAGCCAATTCCCTAGCCCCCCCGGGTATGAGCAGTTCTTC.

This clone was found a few times. J is TRBJ1-5 and V is TRBV19, with D unresolved. The CDR3 totals 14 residues. The V end lost 3 bases, the J end lost 4 bases, and 10 bases lay between the germline ends. The germline gives CDR1 LNHDA, CDR2 SQIVND (reference sequence). The CDR3 coding sequence is TGTGCCAGTAGTATCCCTCGACGGAATCAGCCCCAGCATTTT. Its protein is CASSIPRRNQPQHF.

The chain combines TRBV7-9 with TRBJ2-3; the D gene could be TRBD1 or TRBD2 (5 bases each). The germline V gene has CDR1 SEHNR and CDR2 FQNEAQ (reference sequence). The CDR3 has 17 residues. Trimming took 0 bases from V and 2 from J, leaving 15 bases between them. CDR3 coding DNA: TGTGCCAGCAGCTTAGCGACGGGGCCTTGGGCCACAGATACGCAGTATTTT. This gives the protein CASSLATGPWATDTQYF.

The chain combines TRBV11-1 with TRBJ2-1; D perhaps matches TRBD1 (5 bases). V was shortened by 6 bases and J by 7 bases, with 16 bases between the two germline ends. Germline CDR1 SGHAT, CDR2 FQDESV (reference sequence). The CDR3 runs 14 residues. CDR3 in amino acids: CASRDRFLSNEQFF. CDR3 nucleotide sequence: TGTGCCAGCAGAGACAGATTCCTGTCTAATGAGCAGTTCTTC.